This T cell receptor beta chain was identified in a study of T cells in Graves' hyperthyroidism and ophthalmopathy. It was RNA transcripts that yielded the amplified TCR beta CDR3 regions. First-round RT-PCR with HTBI primers amplified the TCR CDR3 region. TCRdb re-derived calls from the multiplex PCR reads in MiXCR, one entry per CDR3 protein. The sample consists of 600,000 or so distinct CDR3 sequences, approximately 44% of them appearing once. General study results and limits: Ophthalmopathy was model-predicted a median approximately 6.9 months pre-onset.

Exclusion criteria comprised uncontrolled infection, other autoimmune disease, pregnancy or lactation. For the diagnoses, clinical symptoms, serum thyroxine and TRAb, thyroid ultrasound and orbital computed tomography were used. Germline CDR1 and CDR2: SGHTA and FQGNSA. CDR3 length equals 13 residues. Trimming took 6 bases from V and 7 from J; bases not matched to a gene: 5. Concerning this clonotype: What it binds is unknown.

This clonotype was obtained from a woman under 30 with Graves' hyperthyroidism. Sequenced material: peripheral blood or thyroid tissue (not recorded which). V gene TRBV7-2 combines with J gene TRBJ2-2; 7 bases fit TRBD1. The CDR3 here is CASRKTGFGELFF. The CDR3 bases are TGTGCCAGCAGGAAGACAGGGTTCGGGGAGCTGTTTTTT. The variable domain in full, completed from reference TRBV7-2 and TRBJ2-2, reads GAGVSQSPSNKVTEKGKDVELRCDPISGHTALYWYRQSLGQGLEFLIYFQGNSAPDKSGLPSDRFSAERTGGSVSTLTIQRTQQEDSAVYLCASRKTGFGELFFGEGSRLTVL.